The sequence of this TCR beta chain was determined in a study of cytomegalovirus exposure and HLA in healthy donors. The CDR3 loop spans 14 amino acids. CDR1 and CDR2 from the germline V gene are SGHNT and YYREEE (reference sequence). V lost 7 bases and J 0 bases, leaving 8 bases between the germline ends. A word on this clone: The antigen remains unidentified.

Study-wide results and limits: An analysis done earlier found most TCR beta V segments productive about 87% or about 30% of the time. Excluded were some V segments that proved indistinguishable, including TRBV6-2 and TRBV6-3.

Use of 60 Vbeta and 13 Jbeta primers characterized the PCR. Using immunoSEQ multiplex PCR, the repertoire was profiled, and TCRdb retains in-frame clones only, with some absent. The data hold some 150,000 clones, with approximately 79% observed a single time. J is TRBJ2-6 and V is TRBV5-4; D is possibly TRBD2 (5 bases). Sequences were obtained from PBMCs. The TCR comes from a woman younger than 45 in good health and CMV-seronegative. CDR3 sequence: CASGAGSGANVLTF. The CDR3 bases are TGTGCCAGCGGCGCGGGCTCTGGGGCCAACGTCCTGACTTTC.